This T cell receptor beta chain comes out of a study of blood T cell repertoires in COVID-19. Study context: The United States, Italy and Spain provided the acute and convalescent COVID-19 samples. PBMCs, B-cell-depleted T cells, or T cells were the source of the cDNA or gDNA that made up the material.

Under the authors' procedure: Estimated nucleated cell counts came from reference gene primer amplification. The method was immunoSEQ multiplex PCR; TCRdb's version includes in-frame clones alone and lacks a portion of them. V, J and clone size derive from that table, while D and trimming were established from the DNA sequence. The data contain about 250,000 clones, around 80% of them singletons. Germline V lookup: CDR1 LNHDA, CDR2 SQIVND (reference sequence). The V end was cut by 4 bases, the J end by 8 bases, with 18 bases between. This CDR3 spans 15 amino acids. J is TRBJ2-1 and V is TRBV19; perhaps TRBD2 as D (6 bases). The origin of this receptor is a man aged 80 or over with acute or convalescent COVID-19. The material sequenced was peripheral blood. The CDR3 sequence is CASSTRDFAKHEQFF. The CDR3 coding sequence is TGTGCCAGTAGTACCCGGGACTTCGCCAAACATGAGCAGTTCTTC. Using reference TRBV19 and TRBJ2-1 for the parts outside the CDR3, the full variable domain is DGGITQSPKYLFRKEGQNVTLSCEQNLNHDAMYWYRQDPGQGLRLIYYSQIVNDFQKGDIAEGYSVSREKKESFPLTVTSAQKNPTAFYLCASSTRDFAKHEQFFGPGTRLTVL.